Following are 26 T cell receptor beta chains from one sample sequenced in a study of response to subunit inactivated influenza vaccine. TCRdb reanalysed the RT-PCR reads using MiXCR and keeps one entry per CDR3 protein. In the table there are 150,000 or so distinct CDR3 sequences, about a tenth of which are singletons. Sequenced material: non-naive T cells sorted from PBMCs, taken more than 35 days after vaccination. The origin of the receptors is a man aged 50 to 59 who received an inactivated influenza vaccine.

Only a few counts were recorded for this clonotype. The chain combines TRBV28 with TRBJ2-2, with TRBD1 identical over 7 bases. With V trimmed by 7 bases and J by 6 bases, 11 bases remained unmatched. The germline gives CDR1 MDHEN, CDR2 SYDVKM. The CDR3 consists of 15 residues. CDR3 residues: CASKTSRTGAGELFF. The CDR3 DNA reads as TGTGCCAGCAAGACCTCCCGCACAGGGGCCGGGGAGCTGTTTTTT. Using reference TRBV28 and TRBJ2-2 for the parts outside the CDR3, the full variable domain is DVKVTQSSRYLVKRTGEKVFLECVQDMDHENMFWYRQDPGLGLRLIYFSYDVKMKEKGDIPEGYSVSREKKERFSLILESASTNQTSMYLCASKTSRTGAGELFFGEGSRLTVL.

This clonotype was counted many times. The V gene is TRBV12-3 or TRBV12-4, the J gene TRBJ2-1; tentatively, D is TRBD2 (7 bases). The CDR3 consists of 16 residues. The V gene lost 6 bases and the J gene lost 2 bases, with 17 bases spanning the gap. The DNA for the CDR3 is TGTGCCAGCAGGAGGGGGGGCCTAGTGGCCTACAATGAGCAGTTCTTC. It encodes CASRRGGLVAYNEQFF.

This clonotype was seen at least ten times. The chain combines TRBV10-3 with TRBJ1-3; D not resolved. V was trimmed by 7 bases and J by 0 bases, leaving 10 bases between them. Germline CDR1 ENHRY, CDR2 SYGVKD. The CDR3 totals 14 residues. CDR3 sequence (DNA): TGTGCCATCACTGGCAGCCACTCTGGAAACACCATATATTTT. It translates to CAITGSHSGNTIYF.

This rearrangement joins TRBV7-6 to TRBJ2-7; tentatively, D is TRBD1 or TRBD2 (5 bases each). Trimming pared 4 bases from V and 3 bases from J, leaving 19 bases between. CDR1 and CDR2 from the germline V gene are SGHVS and FNYEAQ. The CDR3 totals 16 residues. The CDR3 coding sequence is TGTGCCAGCAGCTCCAACCGGGACGTAAGCATCTACGAGCAGTACTTC. The encoded protein is CASSSNRDVSIYEQYF.

On this clonotype: This sequence may be a read error, since a much larger clone differs from it by one base. The chain couples TRBV5-1 to TRBJ2-1; D possibly matches TRBD1 or TRBD2 (7 bases each). Per germline, CDR1 SGHRS and CDR2 YFSETQ. This CDR3 contains 17 residues. The CDR3 region is CASSLGQGGTSYNERFF. CDR3 bases: TGCGCCAGCAGCTTGGGGCAGGGGGGGACCTCCTACAATGAGCGGTTCTTC.

This clonotype was found many times. The rearrangement links TRBV7-9 to TRBJ2-1; 11 bases align to TRBD2. From germline, CDR1 is SEHNR and CDR2 FQNEAQ (reference sequence). CDR3 length equals 15 residues. With V trimmed by 4 bases and J by 5 bases, 4 bases remained unmatched. The CDR3 region is CASSSTSGVNNEQFF. Here the CDR3 DNA reads TGTGCCAGCAGCTCGACTAGCGGGGTTAACAATGAGCAGTTCTTC. The whole variable domain, filled in from reference TRBV7-9 and TRBJ2-1, reads DTGVSQNPRHKITKRGQNVTFRCDPISEHNRLYWYRQTLGQGPEFLTYFQNEAQLEKSRLLSDRFSAERPKGSFSTLEIQRTEQGDSAMYLCASSSTSGVNNEQFFGPGTRLTVL.

There are a few counts of this clonotype. The V gene is TRBV28, the J gene TRBJ1-3, with D possibly being TRBD1 (6 bases). CDR3 length: 16 amino acids. The ends were cut back, 6 bases at V and 0 bases at J, with 15 bases in the middle. Germline CDR1 reads MDHEN; CDR2 reads SYDVKM. CDR3 sequence (DNA): TGTGCCAGCAGACCGGCAGGGGAATTCTCTGGAAACACCATATATTTT. It encodes CASRPAGEFSGNTIYF.

This clonotype appeared a single time. This may be a read error: a much more frequent sequence differs by one nucleotide. The DNA of the CDR3 is TGTGCCAGCAGCCGACAGGGGGTAGGCACTGAAGCTTTCTTT. It specifies CASSRQGVGTEAFF. The J gene is TRBJ1-1, the V gene TRBV7-9; 9 positions agree with TRBD1. Per germline, CDR1 SEHNR and CDR2 FQNEAQ (reference sequence). V shed 5 bases, J shed 4 bases, and the junction held 5 bases outside the gene matches. This CDR3 is built from 14 residues.

The J gene is TRBJ2-2, the V gene TRBV12-3 or TRBV12-4; D unresolved. This CDR3 has 14 residues. The ends were cut back, 3 bases at V and 2 bases at J, with 7 bases in the middle. The CDR3 DNA follows: TGTGCCAGCAGTTTCCGACCCAACACCGGGGAGCTGTTTTTT. This translates into CASSFRPNTGELFF.

The gene calls are TRBV12-3 or TRBV12-4 and TRBJ2-7; 14 bases fit TRBD2. The CDR3 has 18 residues. After removal of 6 bases from V and 0 bases from J, the junction contained 10 bases not matched to a gene. CDR3 DNA sequence: TGTGCCAGCAGCCCTTGGACTAGCGGGGGGCCCGGCTCCTACGAGCAGTACTTC. Translated, it gives CASSPWTSGGPGSYEQYF.

J is TRBJ1-5 and V is TRBV23-1, with TRBD1 as a possible D gene (6 bases). TRBV23-1 is an ORF for which the function is uncertain. The CDR3 covers 14 residues. Trimming stripped 3 bases from V and 4 bases from J, with 10 bases between. The CDR3 reads CASSQAGANQPQHF. The CDR3 nucleotides read TGCGCCAGCAGTCAGGCAGGGGCGAATCAGCCCCAGCATTTT.

The sample holds a few counts of this clonotype. The chain joins TRBV10-3 to TRBJ2-1, with D perhaps TRBD1 (6 bases). The CDR3 spans 16 residues. Trimming removed 8 bases from V and 7 bases from J, with 24 bases in between. The V gene's germline CDR1 is ENHRY and CDR2 SYGVKD. The CDR3 nucleotides read TGTGCCATCGCTTCGGCTCAGGGGATCTTTGGGAATGAGCAGTTCTTC. Protein sequence: CAIASAQGIFGNEQFF.

The rearrangement uses TRBV6-1 and TRBJ2-2; TRBD2 matches 8 bases. CDR1 is MNHNS, CDR2 SASEGT, per germline. V shed 6 bases and J 3 bases; nucleotides not matched to a gene: 6. The CDR3 is 15 amino acids. This chain's CDR3 is CASRERRGDTGELFF. Here the CDR3 DNA reads TGTGCCAGCAGGGAGCGGCGGGGGGACACCGGGGAGCTGTTTTTT.

This clonotype occurred a few times. The CDR3 region is CASSRGLSVREQYF. The CDR3 DNA reads TGTGCCAGCAGTAGGGGGTTGTCAGTCCGCGAGCAGTACTTC. This rearrangement joins TRBV2 to TRBJ2-7, with a tentative D call TRBD1 (6 bases). V was clipped by 5 bases and J by 6 bases, with 17 bases between them. Germline CDR1 SNHLY, CDR2 FYNNEI. This CDR3 contains 14 residues.

This chain links TRBV20-1 with TRBJ2-7; D ambiguous. With 1 base removed from V and 7 bases from J, the gap between germline ends came to 23 bases. In germline, CDR1 is DFQATT, CDR2 SNEGSKA (reference sequence). The CDR3 extends over 16 amino acids. The CDR3 region has the DNA TGCAGTGCTAGAGTTCCGACTGGCGGTGGGTCTGGAGAGCAGTACTTC. Amino acid sequence: CSARVPTGGGSGEQYF.

The genes are TRBV7-3 and TRBJ1-6; no clear D gene. Germline CDR1 and CDR2: SGHTA and FQGTGA. The CDR3 consists of 15 residues. V was cut by 0 bases and J by 5 bases, with 8 bases left in between. This CDR3 is CASSLTGRNNSPLHF. CDR3 coding DNA: TGTGCCAGCAGCTTAACAGGGCGGAATAATTCACCCCTCCACTTT.

This clonotype was detected only a few times. The CDR3 loop reads CASRSGFNEQFF. For the CDR3, the DNA is TGTGCCAGCCGGTCGGGTTTCAATGAGCAGTTCTTC. The J gene is TRBJ2-1, the V gene TRBV7-2; D is uncertain. CDR1 SGHTA and CDR2 FQGNSA come from the germline V gene. There are 12 residues in the CDR3. With 8 bases removed from V and 6 bases from J, the gap between germline ends came to 11 bases.

Many counts were recorded for this clonotype. The chain joins TRBV12-3 or TRBV12-4 to TRBJ2-7; a possible D gene is TRBD1 (6 bases). The CDR3 has 14 residues. Trimming pared 3 bases from V and 4 bases from J, leaving 13 bases between. CDR3 protein: CASSFWDITYEQYF. The CDR3 DNA sequence: TGTGCCAGCAGTTTTTGGGACATAACTTACGAGCAGTACTTC.

This chain joins TRBV7-9 and TRBJ2-1, with TRBD2 matching 12 bases. The CDR3 runs to 16 residues. V was clipped by 5 bases and J by 4 bases; unmatched bases: 6. The germline CDR1 and CDR2 sequences are SEHNR and FQNEAQ (reference sequence). The CDR3 here is CASSQLAGGPYNEQFF. In DNA form, the CDR3 reads TGTGCCAGCAGCCAACTAGCGGGAGGACCATACAATGAGCAGTTCTTC.

V is TRBV6-2 or TRBV6-3 and J is TRBJ1-2; weak D call: TRBD1 (6 bases). CDR1 is MNHEY and CDR2 is SVGEGT in the germline V gene. Trimming shortened V by 2 bases and J by 6 bases, and 13 bases separated the two germline ends. The CDR3 consists of 14 residues. The chain's CDR3 is CASSYLQGRDGYTF. The DNA for the CDR3 is TGTGCCAGCAGTTACCTCCAGGGGAGGGATGGCTACACCTTC.

The chain recombines TRBV4-3 with TRBJ1-2; 9 bases agree with TRBD1. The length of the CDR3 is 16 residues. Trimming cost V 0 bases and J 4 bases; bases outside gene matches: 6. CDR1 is LGHNA, CDR2 YSLEER, per germline. The CDR3 DNA is TGCGCCAGCAGCCAAGAGGTCCTACAGGGGGCCTATGGCTACACCTTC. Amino acid sequence: CASSQEVLQGAYGYTF.

This clonotype was counted ten times or more. The chain is built from TRBV15 and TRBJ1-5; possible D gene TRBD1, 5 bases. The CDR3 spans 17 residues. Trimming shortened V by 0 bases and J by 10 bases, and 22 bases separated the two germline ends. Germline V lookup: CDR1 LNHNV, CDR2 YYDKDF (reference sequence). CDR3 amino acids: CATSRDRWGTVRIPQHF. CDR3 sequence (DNA): TGTGCCACCAGCAGAGATCGGTGGGGGACGGTAAGAATACCCCAGCATTTT.

This clonotype has a handful of counts. This chain joins TRBV7-8 and TRBJ1-5; D gene ambiguous. This CDR3 is built from 14 residues. Germline V lookup: CDR1 SGHVS, CDR2 FQNEAQ. With 2 bases removed from V and 6 bases from J, the gap between germline ends came to 11 bases. The CDR3 DNA reads TGTGCCAGCAGCTTAAGGTCACCCACTCAGCCCCAGCATTTT. This sequence encodes CASSLRSPTQPQHF.

This clonotype was counted many times. The chain recombines TRBV7-2 with TRBJ1-6, with D maybe TRBD1 (5 bases). The CDR3 spans 13 residues. V was cut by 5 bases and J by 10 bases, with 12 bases left in between. Germline CDR1 and CDR2: SGHTA and FQGNSA. This CDR3 reads CASSPGTLSPLHF. CDR3 in DNA: TGTGCCAGCAGCCCGGGGACGCTGTCACCCCTCCACTTT.

This clonotype was found many times. The chain couples TRBV25-1 to TRBJ2-3; no reliable D call. This CDR3 is 14 amino acids long. Trimming cost V 3 bases and J 0 bases, with 7 bases left between them. Per germline, CDR1 MGHDK and CDR2 SYGVNS. This chain's CDR3 is CASSDMISTDTQYF. The CDR3 DNA sequence: TGTGCCAGCAGTGACATGATTAGCACAGATACGCAGTATTTT.

This rearrangement joins TRBV7-9 to TRBJ2-5; TRBD2 matches at 7 bases. Germline V gene lookup returns CDR1 SEHNR and CDR2 FQNEAQ (reference sequence). The CDR3 sequence is 14 residues long. J was trimmed by 3 bases and V by 5 bases; bases with no gene match: 6. CDR3 nucleotide sequence: TGTGCCAGCAGCCTCCGGGACTACGAAGAGACCCAGTACTTC. As protein: CASSLRDYEETQYF.